This TCR beta chain was recovered during a study of shared clonotypes between healthy human individuals (dated by TCRdb to about 2020). About the full investigation: The cohort included a few men and a couple of women between 18 and 49 years of age. For each donor, CD4 naive and CD4 memory were each run on three plates, CD8 naive on two plates, and CD8 memory on one plate. Blood TCR repertoires of about five healthy adults were deeply sequenced to estimate repertoire size and the extent of clonotype sharing between individuals. Different laboratories and diverse techniques were used to prepare libraries and sequence TCR repertoires, to increase sequencing depth and limit assay-specific biases. Each donor's leukapheresis produced roughly between roughly 0.9 and 9 billion PBMCs.

Using the deep immunoSEQ assay, multiplex PCR amplified TCR CDR3 regions from genomic DNA. For each cell subset, the extracted genomic DNA was distributed evenly across all wells of several immunoSEQ 96-well plates, and each plate served as one replicate. For sorted subsets, around 200 ng genomic DNA, equal to tens of thousands of T cell genomes, was loaded into each replicate PCR. The purified libraries were quantified using a Qubit 3.0 fluorometer, sized with a Bioanalyzer 2100, and then quantified again using the KAPA Library Quantification kit. Every immunoSEQ 96-well plate was sequenced on a dedicated single-read 150-cycle Illumina NextSeq 550 flow cell. In the paper's pipeline: The immunoSEQ output contained only junctional sequences without quality scores, so filtering could not match that applied to full-length reads. Sequences were annotated with PyIR, a Python wrapper for IgBLAST v1.9, and V/J genes and CDR3 were assigned using IMGT germline references. Reads were removed for weak V/J assignments (E-value above 1e-6), missing CDR3, stop codons, out-of-frame junctions, or ambiguous translated residues. V3J clonotypes were defined as sequences sharing the same inferred V gene, J gene, and CDR3 amino acid sequence. Percentage overlap between repertoires was calculated by dividing the number of shared unique clonotypes by the size of the smaller repertoire. Richness of each repertoire was evaluated using RTK rarefaction, the Chao1 estimator, and Recon v2.1 estimates of unobserved clonotypes. Generation probabilities were computed with OLGA for all TCRbeta clonotypes obtained by the gDNA method from a handful of donors. TCRdb mirrors the immuneACCESS table, restricted to in-frame sequences. Some clones are absent from its copies; in checked studies, under half trace to an unresolved V gene, and the reason for the others is unknown. V, J and clone size are those of that table, while D and trimming were read from the DNA. The table for this sample lists approximately 600,000 clones; 85% to 95% of them were counted only once. The ten largest clones represent approximately 0.11% of the sample.

About this clone itself: Its antigen remains undetermined. Qualities for individual bases were not recorded, and no much larger clone is one base off.

CD8 naive samples were obtained by positive selection for CCR7 among CD45RO-negative cells, yielding a CD45RA+CCR7+ population from which TemRA cells were excluded. Healthy HIV-negative adults with no recently reported acute infections or vaccinations were included as donors. Every donor was a Caucasian adult living in Nashville, Tennessee, USA. After blood collection by leukapheresis, PBMCs were isolated using Ficoll-Histopaque density gradient centrifugation and then cryopreserved in the vapor phase of liquid nitrogen. Analytical flow cytometry was used to check the purity and quantity of every magnetically sorted T cell population. Each sorted fraction had its genomic DNA isolated and then quantified by UV absorbance on a Nanodrop 2000c. Broad study findings and their caveats: Compared with non-shared clonotypes, clonotypes shared by all four sorted-subset donors had higher generation probabilities. The genetic and exposure-history diversity represented was limited by the small number of donors. Incomplete sequencing was indicated by rarefaction of sorted-subset datasets, despite the large sequencing depth. Sampling was restricted to blood, and TCR repertoires in tissue are likely to differ from TCR repertoires in blood. Pairwise subsampling led to the expectation that sequencing depth would affect the degree of clonotype sharing among donors. Sharing across several donors was observed for around 5% of naive CD4, over 3% of naive CD8, about 2.5% of memory CD4, and approximately 0.41% of memory CD8 clonotypes. Naive subsets generally had larger estimated clonotype richness than memory subsets did.

This TCR was recovered from a woman aged 25 to 39 in good health. Sequencing was performed on naive CD8+ T cells sorted from blood. Interpreted using the paper, the cell subset or site label stands for: CD45RA+CCR7+.

The CDR3 corresponds to CASRRRGDYEQYF. The DNA reads as follows: TGTGCCAGCAGAAGACGTGGGGACTACGAGCAGTACTTC. Here the chain combines TRBV2 and TRBJ2-7; the D gene identity is not certain. The V and J ends are trimmed by 6 bases and 3 bases, leaving 12 bases between them. Measured from the cysteine to the phenylalanine, the CDR3 is 13 residues long. The DNA shown is the 39-base CDR3, in frame from base 1. CDR1 and CDR2, looked up from the germline V gene, are SNHLY and FYNNEI.